Reported below is one T cell receptor beta chain. Its antigen is currently unknown. Per the germline V gene, CDR1 is SQVTM and CDR2 is ANQGSEA. V shed 5 bases, J shed 6 bases, and the junction held 10 bases outside the gene matches. The CDR3 extends over 15 amino acids. The record originates from a study of cytomegalovirus exposure and HLA in healthy donors. Study details: Early release data held 85 million or so unique TCRs from HLA-typed donors. The study, taken as a whole, reports: TCR beta V- and J-gene trimming, according to a later analysis, was linked to a missense DCLRE1C variant.

Healthy people donating bone marrow made up the donors. PCR involved 60 Vbeta and 13 Jbeta primers. Only in-frame clones appear in the TCRdb table, and some are missing; sequencing was by immunoSEQ multiplex PCR. The sample carries about 250,000 clones, roughly two thirds recorded once. This rearrangement joins TRBV29-1 to TRBJ2-1, with TRBD2 matching over 10 bases. The origin of this receptor is a female donor in good health and CMV-seronegative. Sequencing input: PBMCs. CDR3 region: CSVTPIAGGFNEQFF. In DNA form, the CDR3 reads TGCAGCGTTACCCCCATAGCGGGAGGCTTCAATGAGCAGTTCTTC.